The T cell receptor (beta chain) described here comes from a study of cytomegalovirus exposure and HLA in healthy donors. General study findings and limits: In a later analysis, V- and J-gene trimming of beta chains associated with a DCLRE1C missense variant, replicated independently. In vitro data verified three CMV-associated chains as specific for CMV antigens. The authors later found most CMV-associated TCR beta chains appeared HLA-restricted.

This clone came up a few times. What it binds is unknown. Use of 60 Vbeta and 13 Jbeta primers characterized the PCR. Produced via immunoSEQ multiplex PCR; TCRdb's table is partial and in-frame only. The sample records about 120,000 clones, under 85% being singletons. The CDR3 has 18 amino acids. Trimming at V came to 6 bases and at J to 0 bases, leaving 14 bases not matched to a gene. The germline gives CDR1 MDHEN, CDR2 SYDVKM. Sequenced input: PBMCs. This clonotype was obtained from a man in his thirties or forties in good health and CMV-seropositive. The chain recombines TRBV28 with TRBJ1-5, with 7 positions matching TRBD1. CDR3 in DNA: TGTGCCAGCAGCCATCTCCGATCCGACAGGGATAGCAATCAGCCCCAGCATTTT. It encodes CASSHLRSDRDSNQPQHF.